This T cell receptor (beta chain) came from a study of cytomegalovirus exposure and HLA in healthy donors. Turning to the study itself: Findings of an earlier analysis included around 100 million unique TCR beta sequences from roughly 180 million T cells. Study-level findings and limits: Versus the 666-donor mean, an Asian-associated ancestry cluster reportedly showed fewer N-insertions in a later analysis. Later genetic work tied a missense DCLRE1C variant to beta-chain V and J trimming.

A remark on this clone: Its specificity is unknown.

The PCR contained 60 Vbeta and 13 Jbeta primers. In the source study's methods: Approximately 83 million unique TCR beta chains, 8.5 million to 14 million shared, were counted in a later analysis. The repertoire was sequenced with immunoSEQ multiplex PCR; TCRdb's copy has only in-frame clones and lacks some. For V, J and clone size, that table is used; D and trimming come from the DNA. The table shows just over 150,000 clones, with more than 75% occurring only once. Sample: PBMCs. This sequence was found in a woman aged 18 to 35 in good health and CMV-seronegative.

The CDR3 DNA sequence: TGCGCCAGCAGCCAAGGGAGAACAGGGACTGGAAACACCATATATTTT. As protein: CASSQGRTGTGNTIYF. The chain has TRBV4-3 and TRBJ1-3, with D tentatively TRBD1 (6 bases). V gave up 1 base and J gave up 2 bases, with 12 bases separating them. Germline values: CDR1 LGHNA, CDR2 YSLEER. The CDR3 has 16 amino acids.